Each of the 13 T cell receptor beta chains below was sequenced from the same sample in a study of cytomegalovirus exposure and HLA in healthy donors. Vbeta (60) and Jbeta (13) primers were used in the PCR. This table comes from immunoSEQ multiplex PCR, and its TCRdb copy is limited to in-frame clones, with some not included. The data show under 100,000 clones, with approximately 70% seen just once and about 15% held by the top ten. Sequenced material: PBMCs. These receptors came from a woman in her forties or fifties in good health and CMV-seropositive.

V and J are TRBV4-2 and TRBJ2-3, with D perhaps matching TRBD2 (5 bases). Germline values: CDR1 LGHNA, CDR2 YNFKEQ. CDR3 size: 13 residues. The V end lost 0 bases, the J end lost 5 bases, and 6 bases lay between the germline ends. The CDR3 coding sequence is TGTGCCAGCAGCCAAGATGCGGGAGATACGCAGTATTTT. The encoded protein is CASSQDAGDTQYF.

The gene calls are TRBV7-3 and TRBJ2-2, with D possibly being TRBD1 (6 bases). Trimming cost V 5 bases and J 8 bases, with 15 bases left between them. CDR1 SGHTA and CDR2 FQGTGA come from the germline V gene. The CDR3 is made up of 14 amino acids. CDR3 residues: CASSQGSGRGELFF. The CDR3 DNA reads TGTGCCAGCAGCCAGGGGAGCGGCAGGGGGGAGCTGTTTTTT.

The chain uses TRBV28 and TRBJ2-5; D might be TRBD1 (5 bases). The J call may be wrong; the DNA end is better matched by TRBJ2-7. The CDR3 is 12 residues long. CDR1 is MDHEN, CDR2 SYDVKM, per germline. The DNA for the CDR3 is TGTGCCAGCAGTCCAGGGCCCCACGAGCAGTACTTC. As protein: CASSPGPHEQYF.

The chain couples TRBV2 to TRBJ2-5, with D possibly TRBD1 on 6 matching bases. There are 15 residues in the CDR3. CDR1 is SNHLY and CDR2 is FYNNEI in the germline V gene. V gave up 5 bases and J gave up 5 bases, with 18 bases separating them. DNA of the CDR3: TGTGCCAGCAGTCCAAACAGGGAGCCGAGGGAGACCCAGTACTTC. This codes for CASSPNREPRETQYF.

The rearrangement uses TRBV6-6 and TRBJ2-7; 9 bases are a match to TRBD2. V shed 1 base, J shed 0 bases, and the junction held 1 base outside the gene matches. The CDR3 loop spans 15 amino acids. From germline, CDR1 is MNHNY and CDR2 SVGAGI (reference sequence). The CDR3, as DNA: TGTGCCAGCAGTTACTTTAGCGGGAGCTCCTACGAGCAGTACTTC. This encodes CASSYFSGSSYEQYF.

This chain links TRBV6-1 with TRBJ1-1; 7 nucleotides match TRBD1. Per germline, CDR1 MNHNS and CDR2 SASEGT. V was clipped by 1 base and J by 3 bases; unmatched bases: 8. This CDR3 spans 16 amino acids. The CDR3 sequence is CASSEEGRGADTEAFF. The DNA for the CDR3 is TGTGCCAGCAGTGAAGAGGGCAGGGGGGCGGACACTGAAGCTTTCTTT.

This chain links TRBV2 with TRBJ1-1, with TRBD1 as a possible D gene (5 bases). V shed 3 bases and J shed 11 bases, with 13 bases lying between them. Germline assignment: CDR1 SNHLY and CDR2 FYNNEI. The CDR3 has 12 amino acids. The CDR3 DNA sequence: TGTGCCAGCAGTGACCTAGACAGAGACGCTTTCTTT. It encodes CASSDLDRDAFF.

J is TRBJ2-2 and V is TRBV19; 8 nucleotides line up with TRBD2. Per the germline V gene, CDR1 is LNHDA and CDR2 is SQIVND (reference sequence). V trimming: 3 bases; J trimming: 5 bases; junction bases outside the gene matches: 5. The length of the CDR3 is 15 residues. CDR3 sequence reads: CASSIREGWTGELFF. CDR3 coding DNA: TGTGCCAGTAGTATCCGGGAGGGCTGGACCGGGGAGCTGTTTTTT.

The chain has TRBV19 and TRBJ2-1; 9 bases map to TRBD1. CDR3 size: 19 residues. Per germline, CDR1 LNHDA and CDR2 SQIVND (reference sequence). V lost 4 bases to trimming and J lost 6 bases; unmatched junction nucleotides: 19. CDR3 sequence (DNA): TGTGCCAGTAGTACCCGCTTTAGAGGACAGGGGAAGGTAATCAATGAGCAGTTCTTC. This codes for CASSTRFRGQGKVINEQFF.

This chain links TRBV15 with TRBJ1-1, with TRBD1 identical over 7 bases. The ends lost 0 bases at V and 9 bases at J; junction bases unmatched: 7. From germline, CDR1 is LNHNV and CDR2 YYDKDF (reference sequence). This CDR3 is built from 14 residues. The chain's CDR3 is CATSREPTGAKAFF. The DNA for the CDR3 is TGTGCCACCAGCAGAGAACCAACAGGGGCTAAAGCTTTCTTT.

CDR3 in amino acids: CASTRIRLTYYEQYF. CDR3 nucleotides: TGTGCCAGCACCCGAATCCGGCTTACCTACTACGAGCAGTACTTC. The chain has TRBV7-2 and TRBJ2-5, with D unresolved. The tail of the sequence fits TRBJ2-7 better, so the J call may be wrong. CDR1 is SGHTA and CDR2 is FQGNSA in the germline V gene. This CDR3 is 15 amino acids long.

V and J are TRBV11-3 and TRBJ2-7; 15 nucleotides line up with TRBD2. Germline V gene sequence: CDR1 SGHNT, CDR2 YENEEA. The CDR3 spans 18 residues. V dropped 0 bases and J dropped 7; count of bases not matched to a gene: 10. Here the CDR3 reads CASSLDLPGLAGGGEQYF. CDR3 bases: TGTGCCAGCAGCTTAGATCTCCCGGGACTAGCGGGAGGAGGTGAGCAGTACTTC.

The V and J genes are TRBV6-5 and TRBJ1-5; D possibly corresponds to TRBD1 (5 bases). Trimming removed 5 bases at V and 3 bases at J, with 8 bases between. The CDR3 is made up of 13 amino acids. CDR1 MNHEY and CDR2 SVGAGI come from the germline V gene. CDR3 bases: TGTGCCAGCAGTGACAGCGACAATCAGCCCCAGCATTTT. Amino acid sequence: CASSDSDNQPQHF.